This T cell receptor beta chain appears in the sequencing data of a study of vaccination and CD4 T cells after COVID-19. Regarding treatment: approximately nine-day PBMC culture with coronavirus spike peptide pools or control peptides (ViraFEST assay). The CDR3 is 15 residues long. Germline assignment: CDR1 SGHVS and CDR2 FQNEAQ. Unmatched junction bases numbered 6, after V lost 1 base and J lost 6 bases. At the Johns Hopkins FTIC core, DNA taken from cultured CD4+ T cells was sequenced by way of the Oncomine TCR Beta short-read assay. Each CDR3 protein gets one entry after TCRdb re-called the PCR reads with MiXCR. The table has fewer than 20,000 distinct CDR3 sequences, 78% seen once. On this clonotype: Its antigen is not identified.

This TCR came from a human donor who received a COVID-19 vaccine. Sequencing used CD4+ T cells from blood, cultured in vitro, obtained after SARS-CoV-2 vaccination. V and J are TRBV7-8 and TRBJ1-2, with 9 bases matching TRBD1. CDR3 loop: CASSLVAGTGNGYTF. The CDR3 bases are TGTGCCAGCAGCTTAGTTGCTGGGACAGGGAATGGCTACACCTTC.